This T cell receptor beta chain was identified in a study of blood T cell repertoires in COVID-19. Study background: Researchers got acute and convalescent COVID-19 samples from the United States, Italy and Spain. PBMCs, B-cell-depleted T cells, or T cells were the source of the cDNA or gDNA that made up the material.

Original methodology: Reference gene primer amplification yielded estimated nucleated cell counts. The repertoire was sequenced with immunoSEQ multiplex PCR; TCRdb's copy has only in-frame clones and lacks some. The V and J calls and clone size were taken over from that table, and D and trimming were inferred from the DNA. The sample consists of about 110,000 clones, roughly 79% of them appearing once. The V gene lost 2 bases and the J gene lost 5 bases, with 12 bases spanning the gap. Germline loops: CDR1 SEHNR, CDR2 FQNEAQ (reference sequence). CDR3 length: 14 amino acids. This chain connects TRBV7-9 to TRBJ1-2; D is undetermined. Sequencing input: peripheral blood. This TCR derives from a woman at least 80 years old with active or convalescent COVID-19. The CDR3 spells CASSLFDKLYGYTF. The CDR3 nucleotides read TGTGCCAGCAGCTTATTCGACAAGTTGTATGGCTACACCTTC.